The 16 T cell receptor beta chains below all came from one sample that was sequenced in a study of blood T cell repertoires in COVID-19. This table comes from immunoSEQ multiplex PCR, and its TCRdb copy is limited to in-frame clones, with some not included. The sample consists of over 65,000 clones, 70% to 85% of them appearing once. Source material: peripheral blood. All receptors come from a man at least 80 years old with active COVID-19.

This chain joins TRBV27 and TRBJ1-2; TRBD1 matches 9 bases. CDR1 is MNHEY and CDR2 is SMNVEV in the germline V gene (reference sequence). The CDR3 extends over 15 amino acids. Unmatched junction bases numbered 2, after V lost 3 bases and J lost 0 bases. CDR3 region: CASSLGQGANYGYTF. The CDR3 coding sequence is TGTGCCAGCAGTTTGGGACAGGGAGCTAACTATGGCTACACCTTC.

V gene TRBV6-5 combines with J gene TRBJ2-1; 11 bases align to TRBD2. Per the germline V gene, CDR1 is MNHEY and CDR2 is SVGAGI. The CDR3 extends over 15 amino acids. With 8 bases clipped from V and 7 bases from J, the junction kept 10 bases outside the gene matches. This CDR3 reads CASGTLAGVKNEQFF. The CDR3 bases are TGTGCCAGCGGAACACTAGCGGGAGTAAAGAATGAGCAGTTCTTC.

This rearrangement joins TRBV7-9 to TRBJ2-1; 7 positions agree with TRBD2. This CDR3 is 19 amino acids long. Unmatched junction bases numbered 15, after V lost 0 bases and J lost 4 bases. The germline V gene encodes CDR1 SEHNR and CDR2 FQNEAQ (reference sequence). The CDR3 here is CASSLAASSGVIRYNEQFF. The DNA for the CDR3 is TGTGCCAGCAGCTTAGCAGCCTCTAGCGGTGTCATAAGGTACAATGAGCAGTTCTTC.

V and J are TRBV29-1 and TRBJ1-1, with TRBD1 matching over 7 bases. V shed 5 bases and J 1 base; nucleotides not matched to a gene: 7. This CDR3 comprises 14 residues. Per the germline V gene, CDR1 is SQVTM and CDR2 is ANQGSEA. In DNA, the CDR3 is TGCAGCGTTCTTCCACAGGGGAGGAACACTGAAGCTTTCTTT. This translates into CSVLPQGRNTEAFF.

The chain has TRBV7-8 and TRBJ1-2; D might be TRBD1 (5 bases). The germline V gene encodes CDR1 SGHVS and CDR2 FQNEAQ. This CDR3 spans 14 amino acids. V lost 6 bases to trimming and J lost 4 bases, with 15 bases between them. The CDR3 reads CASRRGGASYGYTF. The CDR3 DNA follows: TGTGCCAGCAGACGTGGAGGGGCCTCCTATGGCTACACCTTC.

CDR3 nucleotides: TGTGCCAGCAGATCTCAGGGGCGTCGCACTGAAGCTTTCTTT. It encodes CASRSQGRRTEAFF. The chain is built from TRBV5-6 and TRBJ1-1, with D possibly TRBD1 on 6 matching bases. The CDR3 extends over 14 amino acids. V shed 5 bases and J shed 4 bases, with 15 bases lying between them. Germline assignment: CDR1 SGHDT and CDR2 YYEEEE. Filled out from reference TRBV5-6 and TRBJ1-1, the complete variable domain reads DAGVTQSPTHLIKTRGQQVTLRCSPKSGHDTVSWYQQALGQGPQFIFQYYEEEERQRGNFPDRFSGHQFPNYSSELNVNALLLGDSALYLCASRSQGRRTEAFFGQGTRLTVV.

The rearrangement uses TRBV28 and TRBJ1-5; the match to TRBD1 covers 8 bases. Germline assignment: CDR1 MDHEN and CDR2 SYDVKM. Unmatched junction bases numbered 7, after V lost 8 bases and J lost 7 bases. This CDR3 spans 13 amino acids. The DNA for the CDR3 is TGTGCCAGCGGCAGGGGGCCTGGGCAGCCCCAGCATTTT. Residues: CASGRGPGQPQHF.

The V gene is TRBV19, the J gene TRBJ2-3, with TRBD2 identical over 8 bases. J was trimmed by 4 bases and V by 6 bases; bases with no gene match: 6. CDR1 is LNHDA and CDR2 is SQIVND in the germline V gene (reference sequence). This CDR3 contains 14 residues. CDR3 sequence: CASRRGGTSDTQYF. In DNA form, the CDR3 reads TGTGCCAGTAGACGGGGGGGGACCTCAGATACGCAGTATTTT.

This clone was recorded a few times. This chain connects TRBV7-2 to TRBJ2-3, with D hard to call. With 4 bases removed from V and 5 bases from J, the gap between germline ends came to 4 bases. CDR3 size: 11 residues. Germline assignment: CDR1 SGHTA and CDR2 FQGNSA. The CDR3 bases are TGTGCCAGCAGCTCCTTAGATACGCAGTATTTT. The encoded protein is CASSSLDTQYF.

The rearrangement joins TRBV12-3 or TRBV12-4 to TRBJ1-6, with D unclear. The V gene lost 3 bases and the J gene lost 10 bases, with 7 bases spanning the gap. This CDR3 comprises 12 residues. Written as DNA, the CDR3 is TGTGCCAGCAGTTTCGCGGGATCACCCCTCCACTTT. This translates into CASSFAGSPLHF.

This clone was seen only a few times. V is TRBV19 and J is TRBJ1-6; tentative D call: TRBD1 (6 bases). V lost 3 bases to trimming and J lost 6 bases, with 15 bases between them. The CDR3 loop spans 16 amino acids. Germline-derived CDR1 and CDR2 are LNHDA and SQIVND (reference sequence). In DNA form, the CDR3 reads TGTGCCAGTAGTATCCCAGGACAGAATATTAATTCACCCCTCCACTTT. It specifies CASSIPGQNINSPLHF.

The chain employs TRBV2 and TRBJ2-7; weak D call: TRBD1 (5 bases). Germline CDR1 reads SNHLY; CDR2 reads FYNNEI. The V gene lost 6 bases and the J gene lost 5 bases, with 17 bases spanning the gap. The CDR3 covers 14 residues. The DNA for the CDR3 is TGTGCCAGCAGGGAGCCAGGGCCAAGGCACGAGCAGTACTTC. It yields the protein CASREPGPRHEQYF.

CDR3 amino acids: CASSLAGAARNNEQFF. CDR3 DNA sequence: TGTGCCAGCAGTTTAGCTGGAGCGGCGCGAAACAATGAGCAGTTCTTC. J is TRBJ2-1 and V is TRBV28; possible D gene TRBD2, 5 bases. V gave up 2 bases and J gave up 5 bases, with 16 bases separating them. Germline assignment: CDR1 MDHEN and CDR2 SYDVKM. The CDR3 has 16 amino acids.

The chain combines TRBV11-2 with TRBJ2-3, with TRBD1 identical over 11 bases. This CDR3 has 17 residues. V gave up 5 bases and J gave up 3 bases; unmatched junction bases: 10. Germline V gene lookup returns CDR1 SGHAT and CDR2 FQNNGV. The CDR3 DNA reads as TGTGCCAGCAGCCCCGGACAGGGGGCAAATCGGACAGATACGCAGTATTTT. Translation gives CASSPGQGANRTDTQYF.

This chain connects TRBV7-2 to TRBJ2-7, with TRBD2 identical over 10 bases. Germline V lookup: CDR1 SGHTA, CDR2 FQGNSA. CDR3 length equals 14 residues. V lost 5 bases to trimming and J lost 3 bases; unmatched junction nucleotides: 4. The CDR3 here is CASSRTSGDYEQYF. CDR3 sequence (DNA): TGTGCCAGCAGCCGGACTAGCGGCGACTACGAGCAGTACTTC.

J is TRBJ1-2 and V is TRBV4-1, with D unresolved. Germline-derived CDR1 and CDR2 are MGHRA and YSYEKL. Trimming took off 0 bases at V and 4 bases at J, with 15 bases between the two ends. This CDR3 region has 16 residues. DNA of the CDR3: TGCGCCAGCAGCCAAGATCGGGTCACGGGGAGCTATGGCTACACCTTC. Its translation: CASSQDRVTGSYGYTF.